This is a list of T cell receptor beta chains from one sample in a study of molecular identifiers for immune sequencing clone quantification. In TCRdb, the PCR reads were re-called with MiXCR into one record per CDR3 protein. The table lists about 630,000 distinct CDR3 sequences, about 25% of them singletons. Sequenced input: naive CD8+ T cells from blood, with Jurkat cell RNA spiked in. The source of these receptors is a human donor in good health. Some libraries in this study had Jurkat cell RNA spiked in. Both conserved end residues are part of each CDR3. D genes are given only for firm matches. Not all rows give a size; the values are once, few, many and, for expanded clones, a class.

abundance,d_gene,v_gene,j_gene,CDR3aa,CDR3nt
-,-,TRBV15,TRBJ2-3,CAISRGVQGGDTQYF,TGTGCCATCAGCAGAGGGGTTCAGGGCGGAGATACGCAGTATTTT
many,-,TRBV27,TRBJ2-3,CASNEGGSDTQYF,TGTGCCAGCAATGAGGGAGGTTCAGATACGCAGTATTTT
once,TRBD2,TRBV11-2,TRBJ2-5,CASSPQAGDRETQYF,TGTGCCAGCAGCCCCCAGGCGGGGGATCGGGAGACCCAGTACTTC
few,TRBD1,TRBV27,TRBJ2-5,CASRRLGTEGTQYF,TGTGCCAGCCGCCGATTGGGGACAGAAGGGACCCAGTACTTC
many,-,TRBV7-9,TRBJ1-1,CASSLTPRLNTEAFF,TGTGCCAGCAGCCTGACCCCGCGCCTTAACACTGAAGCTTTCTTT
-,-,TRBV2,TRBJ1-5,CASSETGILSNQPQHF,TGTGCCAGCAGTGAAACAGGGATTCTTAGCAATCAGCCCCAGCATTTT
many,-,TRBV7-2,TRBJ2-7,CASSLGAGETYEQYF,TGTGCCAGCAGCTTGGGGGCAGGGGAGACCTACGAGCAGTACTTC
-,TRBD2,TRBV11-2,TRBJ2-3,CASSLAVGGRDTQYF,TGTGCCAGCAGCTTAGCTGTGGGAGGGAGGGATACGCAGTATTTT
few,-,TRBV20-1,TRBJ1-2,CSARVTGSPGPGYTF,TGCAGTGCTAGAGTTACAGGCAGTCCCGGACCTGGCTACACCTTC
many,TRBD2,TRBV7-3,TRBJ2-3,CASSSAGGGDTQYF,TGTGCCAGCAGCTCCGCGGGGGGAGGGGATACGCAGTATTTT
-,-,TRBV20-1,TRBJ2-7,CSARDPSLEGNYEQYF,TGCAGTGCTAGAGATCCGTCCTTGGAGGGGAACTACGAGCAGTACTTC
few,-,TRBV6-2/TRBV6-3,TRBJ2-1,CASSYDSRHFNEQFF,TGTGCCAGCAGTTACGACAGCAGACATTTCAATGAGCAGTTCTTC
-,-,TRBV20-1,TRBJ2-1,CSVLDGGTSYNEQFF,TGCAGTGTACTTGATGGCGGGACATCCTACAATGAGCAGTTCTTC
many,TRBD1,TRBV4-3,TRBJ2-2,CASSPDRGSNTGELFF,TGCGCCAGCAGCCCTGACAGGGGCTCGAACACCGGGGAGCTGTTTTTT
-,TRBD2,TRBV11-2,TRBJ2-1,CASSPPGAGGPDEQFF,TGTGCCAGCAGCCCCCCGGGAGCGGGAGGGCCGGATGAGCAGTTCTTC
many,-,TRBV7-9,TRBJ1-5,CASSFAGPGNQPQHF,TGTGCCAGCAGCTTTGCGGGACCGGGCAATCAGCCCCAGCATTTT
many,-,TRBV28,TRBJ2-7,CASSFPRALSYEQYF,TGTGCCAGCAGTTTCCCGCGGGCCCTCTCCTACGAGCAGTACTTC
many,-,TRBV29-1,TRBJ2-3,CSVESFGADTDTQYF,TGCAGCGTTGAATCCTTTGGGGCAGACACAGATACGCAGTATTTT